This T cell receptor beta chain appears in the sequencing data of a study of T cell responses to AZD1222 COVID-19 vaccine. Overall study: Timing groups of about 4 and about 12 weeks for second doses were pooled. Regarding the study as a whole: Just a handful of AZD1222 recipients tested seropositive at baseline. Clonal diversity may have been underestimated, and the donors were mostly white British, with more females than males. Reportedly, nearly half the spike-specific TCRs target unmutated variant regions.

The table came from immunoSEQ multiplex PCR; TCRdb's copy has only in-frame clones and leaves some out. The sample has some 70,000 clones, roughly 82% seen once. The CDR3 sequence is 13 residues long. Looked up from germline, CDR1 is MNHEY and CDR2 is SMNVEV (reference sequence). J lost 5 bases, V lost 8 bases, and 2 bases had no gene match. This clone was seen a single time. Its antigen is not known. The clonotype was recovered from an adult in good health. The sample was peripheral blood, taken on day 0 of AZD1222 vaccination. The V and J genes are TRBV27 and TRBJ2-3; 12 bases align to TRBD2. CDR3 DNA: TGTGCCAGCGGACTAGCGGGGAGAGATACGCAGTATTTT. Its translation: CASGLAGRDTQYF.